One T cell receptor beta chain is described in this entry. Its specificity is unknown. This record belongs to a study of shared clonotypes between healthy human individuals. Whole-study results and caveats: Clonotype sharing among donors likely depends on sequencing depth. Compared with memory subsets, naive subsets generally had larger estimated richness.

The germline V gene has CDR1 SNHLY and CDR2 FYNNEI. The CDR3 has 13 amino acids. The V end lost 3 bases, the J end lost 8 bases, and 11 bases lay between the germline ends. Deep was the level used in running the assay. Generated by immunoSEQ multiplex PCR, the TCRdb table keeps only in-frame clones and is missing some. The data show roughly 1,600,000 clones, approximately 98.5% seen once. The J gene is TRBJ2-1, the V gene TRBV2; TRBD1 might be the D (6 bases). The specimen sequenced was naive CD4+ T cells sorted from blood. Subset given: CD45RA+ positively selected. This clonotype was sampled from a man aged 30-40 years in good health. CDR3 sequence reads: CASSEGAGYEQFF. The CDR3, as DNA: TGTGCCAGCAGTGAGGGGGCAGGCTATGAGCAGTTCTTC.